This passage covers 12 T cell receptor beta chains from one sample sequenced in a study of blood T cell repertoires in COVID-19. TCRdb keeps only in-frame clones here, not all; method: immunoSEQ multiplex PCR. Among roughly 300,000 clones, 85% were seen once, and the ten largest hold roughly 2.7%. Sequencing was done on a sample of PBMCs or T cells enriched from blood (not recorded which). Receptor source: a woman in her forties or fifties who had recovered from COVID-19.

This chain links TRBV28 with TRBJ1-6, with TRBD1 as a possible D gene (6 bases). Trimming removed 5 bases from V and 7 bases from J, with 9 bases in between. Germline CDR1 is MDHEN and CDR2 is SYDVKM. The CDR3 runs to 13 residues. Written as DNA, the CDR3 is TGTGCCAGCAGTCTGGACAGAAATTCACCCCTCCACTTT. Amino acids: CASSLDRNSPLHF.

The chain employs TRBV4-1 and TRBJ2-7, with 8 bases matching TRBD2. With 3 bases clipped from V and 4 bases from J, the junction kept 8 bases outside the gene matches. The CDR3 contains 15 residues. CDR1 and CDR2 (germline): MGHRA, YSYEKL. This CDR3 is CASSHQGLAVYEQYF. CDR3 coding DNA: TGCGCCAGCAGCCACCAAGGACTAGCAGTGTACGAGCAGTACTTC.

The chain couples TRBV4-2 to TRBJ1-5, with D unclear. The CDR3 has 15 residues. V lost 0 bases and J lost 5, with 11 bases in between. Germline V lookup: CDR1 LGHNA, CDR2 YNFKEQ. The CDR3 reads CASSQDLLLDQPQHF. The CDR3 nucleotides are TGTGCCAGCAGCCAAGATCTTCTTCTCGATCAGCCCCAGCATTTT.

The chain is built from TRBV7-8 and TRBJ2-1; 8 nucleotides line up with TRBD2. The CDR3 is made up of 15 amino acids. CDR1 is SGHVS and CDR2 is FQNEAQ in the germline V gene. J lost 0 bases, V lost 5 bases, and 3 bases had no gene match. CDR3 DNA sequence: TGTGCCAGCAGCATCAGCGGGAGCTCCTACAATGAGCAGTTCTTC. It is translated as CASSISGSSYNEQFF. The whole variable domain, filled in from reference TRBV7-8 and TRBJ2-1, reads GAGVSQSPRYKVAKRGQDVALRCDPISGHVSLFWYQQALGQGPEFLTYFQNEAQLDKSGLPSDRFFAERPEGSVSTLKIQRTQQEDSAVYLCASSISGSSYNEQFFGPGTRLTVL.

This chain joins TRBV29-1 and TRBJ1-2, with D possibly being TRBD1 (6 bases). Germline V gene lookup returns CDR1 SQVTM and CDR2 ANQGSEA. The V and J ends lost 7 bases and 7 bases respectively, with 13 bases between them. The CDR3 is 11 amino acids. The CDR3, as DNA: TGCAGCGACAGGGTTACCGGTGGCTACACCTTC. Protein: CSDRVTGGYTF. Based on the CDR3 plus reference TRBV29-1 and TRBJ1-2, the full variable domain is SAVISQKPSRDICQRGTSLTIQCQVDSQVTMMFWYRQQPGQSLTLIATANQGSEATYESGFVIDKFPISRPNLTFSTLTVSNMSPEDSSIYLCSDRVTGGYTFGSGTRLTVV.

This clone was recorded once. V gene TRBV7-2 combines with J gene TRBJ2-7; the match to TRBD1 covers 7 bases. The CDR3 is 16 residues long. The germline V gene has CDR1 SGHTA and CDR2 FQGNSA. Germline trimming cut 3 bases from V and 2 bases from J; bases unmatched to any gene: 10. This CDR3 reads CASSLRPGTVAYEQYF. The CDR3 nucleotides read TGTGCCAGCAGCTTGCGCCCCGGGACAGTTGCCTACGAGCAGTACTTC. The whole variable domain, filled in from reference TRBV7-2 and TRBJ2-7, reads GAGVSQSPSNKVTEKGKDVELRCDPISGHTALYWYRQSLGQGLEFLIYFQGNSAPDKSGLPSDRFSAERTGGSVSTLTIQRTQQEDSAVYLCASSLRPGTVAYEQYFGPGTRLTVT.

The genes are TRBV7-2 and TRBJ2-1; 8 positions match TRBD1. Losses at the gene ends were 5 bases for V and 16 bases for J; bases not matched to a gene: 10. This CDR3 region has 12 residues. Germline V CDR1 and CDR2: SGHTA, FQGNSA. The CDR3 bases are TGTGCCAGCAGCCAGGACAGGGAATCTCGTTTCTTC. Translation: CASSQDRESRFF.

This chain uses TRBV12-3 or TRBV12-4 with TRBJ1-6; D might be TRBD1 (5 bases). V was pared by 6 bases and J by 7 bases, with 7 bases between. The CDR3 is made up of 12 amino acids. The CDR3, as DNA: TGTGCCAGCAGAAGGACAAATTCACCCCTCCACTTT. This sequence encodes CASRRTNSPLHF.

The chain combines TRBV7-3 with TRBJ2-2; weak D call: TRBD2 (5 bases). Trimming took 6 bases from V and 3 from J, leaving 23 bases between them. This CDR3 comprises 18 residues. The germline gives CDR1 SGHTA, CDR2 FQGTGA. CDR3 protein: CASSSTPRGSSHTGELFF. CDR3 DNA: TGTGCCAGCAGTTCCACCCCCCGGGGTAGCTCTCACACCGGGGAGCTGTTTTTT. The full variable domain, with the rest looked up from reference TRBV7-3 and TRBJ2-2, is GAGVSQTPSNKVTEKGKYVELRCDPISGHTALYWYRQSLGQGPEFLIYFQGTGAADDSGLPNDRFFAVRPEGSVSTLKIQRTERGDSAVYLCASSSTPRGSSHTGELFFGEGSRLTVL.

V gene TRBV10-3 combines with J gene TRBJ1-1, with D unclear. The germline CDR1 and CDR2 sequences are ENHRY and SYGVKD. CDR3 length equals 14 residues. Trimming pared 4 bases from V and 1 base from J, leaving 10 bases between. The CDR3 protein is CAISGGRRNTEAFF. CDR3 nucleotides: TGTGCCATCAGTGGAGGGCGGAGGAACACTGAAGCTTTCTTT.

The V gene is TRBV27, the J gene TRBJ1-1, with D possibly being TRBD1 (5 bases). This CDR3 contains 14 residues. Germline assignment: CDR1 MNHEY and CDR2 SMNVEV (reference sequence). Trimming left V 2 bases short and J 4 bases short, with 11 bases between. The CDR3 reads CASSLRGWSTEAFF. CDR3 coding DNA: TGTGCCAGCAGTTTACGGGGGTGGAGCACTGAAGCTTTCTTT.

Remarks on this clone: The same CDR3 is also encoded by other DNA sequences in this sample. The chain employs TRBV18 and TRBJ1-1; D call uncertain. Germline V CDR1 and CDR2: KGHSH, LQKENI. The CDR3 is 13 residues long. V lost 6 bases, J lost 1 base, and 9 bases lay in between. CDR3 bases: TGTGCCAGCTCTCTAGGTGGGAACACTGAAGCTTTCTTT. This codes for CASSLGGNTEAFF.